Shown below are 22 T cell receptor beta chains from a single sample sequenced in a study of blood T cells in healthy people across ages. Alongside a J-beta primer mix, a sample-barcoded 5' primer served in a second PCR lasting roughly 7 to 11 cycles. TCRdb reanalysed the 5' RACE reads using MiXCR and keeps one entry per CDR3 protein. The table shows 1.6 million or so distinct CDR3 sequences, with roughly a third occurring only once. Sequences were obtained from blood. The source is a woman aged 30 to 39 in good health.

The J gene is TRBJ2-3, the V gene TRBV7-9; D is undetermined. This CDR3 is built from 15 residues. The V gene's germline CDR1 is SEHNR and CDR2 FQNEAQ (reference sequence). Between the trimmed V and J ends, which lost 4 bases and 4 bases, there was a span of 15 bases. The CDR3 nucleotides read TGTGCCAGCAGCTCCCTCGTGAGGTCAGCAGATACGCAGTATTTT. This sequence encodes CASSSLVRSADTQYF.

This clonotype was picked up a small number of times. This sequence joins TRBV11-2 and TRBJ2-5; 9 bases are a match to TRBD2. Germline V gives CDR1 SGHAT, CDR2 FQNNGV. This CDR3 has 17 residues. V lost 3 bases, J lost 4 bases, and 12 bases stayed unmatched. CDR3 nucleotide sequence: TGTGCCAGCAGCTTGCGCATAGCGGGAGCTCTTCCAGAGACCCAGTACTTC. Its translation is CASSLRIAGALPETQYF.

This clonotype occurred a few times. The rearrangement links TRBV27 to TRBJ1-4; the D is unclear. V lost 6 bases, J lost 4 bases, and 15 bases lay in between. The germline V gene has CDR1 MNHEY and CDR2 SMNVEV (reference sequence). CDR3 size: 15 residues. CDR3 sequence reads: CASSLRWADNEKLFF. In DNA form, the CDR3 reads TGTGCCAGCAGCTTAAGGTGGGCCGATAATGAAAAACTGTTTTTT.

The chain has TRBV12-3 or TRBV12-4 and TRBJ2-3; D is undetermined. Trimming cost V 5 bases and J 0 bases, with 9 bases left between them. The CDR3 extends over 14 amino acids. The CDR3 DNA reads as TGTGCCAGCAGTGTAGAATCTAGCACAGATACGCAGTATTTT. This codes for CASSVESSTDTQYF.

This clonotype was picked up a small number of times. The chain combines TRBV12-3 or TRBV12-4 with TRBJ2-5; maybe TRBD2 (5 bases). This CDR3 is built from 16 residues. V was cut by 1 base and J by 1 base, with 13 bases left in between. In DNA, the CDR3 is TGTGCCAGCAGTTTAGGAGGGTCAGTGGGCCAAGAGACCCAGTACTTC. Amino acid sequence: CASSLGGSVGQETQYF.

The sample holds a few counts of this clonotype. The rearrangement links TRBV24-1 to TRBJ2-5, with 9 bases identical to TRBD2. This CDR3 has 17 residues. Germline CDR1 reads KGHDR; CDR2 reads SFDVKD. The J segment lost 5 bases and the V segment lost 5 bases, leaving 14 bases of the junction unmatched. The CDR3 region is CATSAPPGLAVRETQYF. Here the CDR3 DNA reads TGTGCCACCAGTGCCCCGCCGGGACTAGCCGTGAGGGAGACCCAGTACTTC.

This clonotype was observed a few times. The rearrangement links TRBV4-1 to TRBJ2-7, with 7 bases aligning to TRBD1. In germline, CDR1 is MGHRA, CDR2 YSYEKL. The V gene end was trimmed by 4 bases and the J gene end by 3 bases; junction bases not matched to a gene: 9. The length of the CDR3 is 15 residues. CDR3 sequence (DNA): TGCGCCAGCAGCCGGGGCGGACAGGCGGTCTACGAGCAGTACTTC. Translation: CASSRGGQAVYEQYF.

The chain carries TRBV29-1 and TRBJ2-1; TRBD1 matches at 8 bases. This CDR3 is built from 13 residues. Germline V gene lookup returns CDR1 SQVTM and CDR2 ANQGSEA. Unmatched junction bases numbered 7, after V lost 8 bases and J lost 4 bases. The CDR3 nucleotides read TGCAGCCTTACAGGGGGATCGTACAATGAGCAGTTCTTC. Translation gives CSLTGGSYNEQFF.

This chain joins TRBV3-1 and TRBJ2-1, with 8 bases fitting TRBD2. The CDR3 contains 15 residues. Germline values: CDR1 LGHDT, CDR2 YNNKEL (reference sequence). Trimming at V came to 6 bases and at J to 9 bases, leaving 13 bases not matched to a gene. CDR3 residues: CASRHSGLEISEQFF. DNA of the CDR3: TGTGCCAGCAGACACTCGGGACTAGAGATTAGTGAGCAGTTCTTC.

This clonotype came up a few times. The chain combines TRBV7-3 with TRBJ2-7, with D tentatively TRBD1 (6 bases). The CDR3 loop spans 15 amino acids. V lost 5 bases and J 0 bases, leaving 14 bases between the germline ends. Germline V CDR1 and CDR2: SGHTA, FQGTGA. Here the CDR3 reads CASSKQGGNSYEQYF. Written as DNA, the CDR3 is TGTGCCAGCAGCAAACAGGGTGGCAACTCCTACGAGCAGTACTTC.

On this clonotype itself: At one of its ends the junction is not consistent with the germline gene, which may arise from a read error. J is TRBJ2-1 and V is TRBV3-1, with TRBD2 identical over 9 bases. The CDR3 extends over 16 amino acids. Per germline, CDR1 LGHDT and CDR2 YNNKEL (reference sequence). The CDR3 nucleotides read TGTGCCTGCAGCCACGTAACTAGCGGGTTGGACAATGAGCAGTTCTTC. Its protein product is CACSHVTSGLDNEQFF.

The J gene is TRBJ1-5, the V gene TRBV12-3 or TRBV12-4; the match to TRBD1 covers 9 bases. The junction had 12 bases not matched to a gene; V was cut back by 6 bases and J by 6 bases. The CDR3 has 16 residues. This CDR3 reads CASSPPGQGVRQPQHF. The CDR3 region has the DNA TGTGCCAGCAGCCCTCCGGGACAGGGCGTACGTCAGCCCCAGCATTTT.

The chain combines TRBV13 with TRBJ2-1, with TRBD2 as a possible D gene (6 bases). The V gene lost 5 bases and the J gene lost 6 bases, with 14 bases spanning the gap. CDR1 PRHDT and CDR2 FYEKMQ come from the germline V gene (reference sequence). This CDR3 contains 14 residues. The CDR3: CASSNTLAGNEQFF. CDR3 nucleotide sequence: TGTGCCAGCAGCAACACACTAGCTGGCAATGAGCAGTTCTTC.

In this sample, this clonotype turned up a few times. The gene calls are TRBV20-1 and TRBJ1-5, with D unclear. This CDR3 is 12 amino acids long. Germline V gives CDR1 DFQATT, CDR2 SNEGSKA (reference sequence). Trimming left V 3 bases short and J 2 bases short, with 5 bases between. In DNA form, the CDR3 reads TGCAGTGCTAGCCGACGCAATCAGCCCCAGCATTTT. Protein: CSASRRNQPQHF.

This chain joins TRBV6-5 and TRBJ1-2; no reliable D call. The CDR3 sequence is 13 residues long. Germline CDR1 is MNHEY and CDR2 is SVGAGI. Trimming removed 3 bases from V and 8 bases from J, with 13 bases in between. CDR3 loop: CASSYDSRGGYTF. For the CDR3, the DNA is TGTGCCAGCAGTTATGACTCCCGAGGGGGCTACACCTTC.

This sequence joins TRBV5-1 and TRBJ1-1, with D hard to call. The CDR3 consists of 11 residues. Trimming left V 5 bases short and J 7 bases short, with 9 bases between. Germline CDR1 reads SGHRS; CDR2 reads YFSETQ. CDR3 coding DNA: TGCGCCAGCAGGTCGGGGAGTGAAGCTTTCTTT. This codes for CASRSGSEAFF. Based on the CDR3 plus reference TRBV5-1 and TRBJ1-1, the full variable domain is KAGVTQTPRYLIKTRGQQVTLSCSPISGHRSVSWYQQTPGQGLQFLFEYFSETQRNKGNFPGRFSGRQFSNSRSEMNVSTLELGDSALYLCASRSGSEAFFGQGTRLTVV.

This clonotype has ten or more counts. This chain connects TRBV10-3 to TRBJ2-1; 9 bases fit TRBD2. V shed 6 bases and J 3 bases; nucleotides not matched to a gene: 6. Germline V gene data show CDR1 as ENHRY and CDR2 as SYGVKD. This CDR3 is 15 amino acids long. CDR3 sequence (DNA): TGTGCCATCAGGCCGGCTAGCGGGGACTACAATGAGCAGTTCTTC. Residues: CAIRPASGDYNEQFF.

The chain is built from TRBV28 and TRBJ1-2; TRBD1 agrees at 8 bases. Germline V lookup: CDR1 MDHEN, CDR2 SYDVKM. CDR3 length equals 14 residues. J lost 8 bases, V lost 4 bases, and 9 bases had no gene match. In nucleotides, the CDR3 is TGTGCCAGCAGTTCCCGGACAGGGTTGAAAGGCTACACCTTC. This translates into CASSSRTGLKGYTF.

The chain uses TRBV7-2 and TRBJ1-2; D ambiguous. Per germline, CDR1 SGHTA and CDR2 FQGNSA. Trimming took off 1 base at V and 8 bases at J, with 17 bases between the two ends. The CDR3 runs to 15 residues. The CDR3 sequence: CASSLEFPQSRGYTF. The CDR3 region has the DNA TGTGCCAGCAGCTTAGAGTTTCCGCAGTCCAGGGGCTACACCTTC.

The genes are TRBV5-6 and TRBJ2-1; D is undetermined. The CDR3 covers 17 residues. Germline V gives CDR1 SGHDT, CDR2 YYEEEE. Trimming took 4 bases from V and 0 from J, leaving 17 bases between them. The CDR3 is CASSPPRIFNSYNEQFF. Written as DNA, the CDR3 is TGTGCCAGCAGCCCCCCCCGGATTTTTAACTCCTACAATGAGCAGTTCTTC. Together with reference TRBV5-6 and TRBJ2-1, the CDR3 gives the full variable domain: DAGVTQSPTHLIKTRGQQVTLRCSPKSGHDTVSWYQQALGQGPQFIFQYYEEEERQRGNFPDRFSGHQFPNYSSELNVNALLLGDSALYLCASSPPRIFNSYNEQFFGPGTRLTVL.

This clonotype showed up just a few times. J is TRBJ2-1 and V is TRBV3-1; 10 bases match TRBD1. V was pared by 5 bases and J by 1 base, with 5 bases of the junction left unmatched. Germline CDR1 is LGHDT and CDR2 is YNNKEL (reference sequence). This CDR3 has 16 amino acids. The CDR3 region is CASSDRDRGSYNEQFF. CDR3 bases: TGTGCCAGCAGCGACCGGGACAGGGGATCCTACAATGAGCAGTTCTTC.

CDR3 DNA sequence: TGCGCCAGCAGCGTCCGTCCCGGGACAGGGAAGGGAACTGAAGCTTTCTTT. It codes for CASSVRPGTGKGTEAFF. This chain connects TRBV5-1 to TRBJ1-1, with TRBD1 identical over 9 bases. V shed 4 bases and J 5 bases; nucleotides not matched to a gene: 15. This CDR3 is built from 17 residues. Germline-derived CDR1 and CDR2 are SGHRS and YFSETQ. The complete variable domain, with remaining parts taken from reference TRBV5-1 and TRBJ1-1, reads KAGVTQTPRYLIKTRGQQVTLSCSPISGHRSVSWYQQTPGQGLQFLFEYFSETQRNKGNFPGRFSGRQFSNSRSEMNVSTLELGDSALYLCASSVRPGTGKGTEAFFGQGTRLTVV.